The TCR beta chain under discussion was sequenced for a study of shared clonotypes between healthy human individuals. Whole-study findings and limits: Compared with memory subsets, naive subsets generally had larger estimated richness.

The run depth of the assay was deep. Per the original data handling: Filtering differed for immunoSEQ, which gave only junction sequences without quality scores. TCRdb's copy holds only in-frame clones and misses some; the assay was immunoSEQ multiplex PCR. For V, J and clone size, that table is used; D and trimming come from the DNA. This sample yields roughly 2.1 million clones, of which approximately 94% are seen a single time; under 2% belongs to the top ten. Germline V gene data show CDR1 as LGHNA and CDR2 as YNFKEQ. With 4 bases removed from V and 1 base from J, the gap between germline ends came to 16 bases. The CDR3 is 16 residues long. With respect to this clone: Its antigen is not known.

Naive CD8 cells, CD45RO-negative and positively selected for CCR7, excluded terminally differentiated effector memory CD45RA+ cells. The V gene is TRBV4-2, the J gene TRBJ1-1; tentative D call: TRBD1 (6 bases). This TCR was sampled from a man between 18 and 35 years old in good health. Some clones in this sample may be carry-over from other donors' samples. Source material: naive CD8+ T cells from PBMCs. Written as DNA, the CDR3 is TGTGCCAGCAGCCCCCGACAGGAGAGGGAGAACACTGAAGCTTTCTTT. Translation: CASSPRQERENTEAFF.